This T cell receptor beta chain was identified in a study of blood T cell repertoires in COVID-19. Study-wide context: Samples representing acute and convalescent COVID-19 were sourced from the United States, Italy and Spain. PBMCs, B-cell-depleted T cells, or T cells provided the cDNA or gDNA that made up the material.

In the authors' methods: The authors estimated nucleated cell counts from reference gene primer amplification. Only in-frame clones appear in the TCRdb table, and some are missing; sequencing was by immunoSEQ multiplex PCR. V and J calls and clone size are as listed in that table; D and trimming were resolved from the DNA. Counted here are 470,000 or so clones, roughly 85% occurring once; the ten biggest clones make up under 4%. Germline CDR1 and CDR2: MNHEY and SMNVEV (reference sequence). V shed 4 bases and J shed 1 base, with 14 bases lying between them. The CDR3 runs 16 residues. The gene calls are TRBV27 and TRBJ1-5; tentatively, D is TRBD1 (6 bases). The sequenced sample was peripheral blood. The TCR comes from a human donor in a cohort sampled during active COVID-19. CDR3 sequence: CASSSTGSYSNQPQHF. In DNA form, the CDR3 reads TGTGCCAGCAGTTCAACAGGGTCGTACAGCAATCAGCCCCAGCATTTT.